These 16 T cell receptor beta chains were sequenced from one sample in a study of cytomegalovirus exposure and HLA in healthy donors. The PCR employed 60 Vbeta primers together with 13 Jbeta primers. Assay: immunoSEQ multiplex PCR; the TCRdb copy retains only in-frame clones and omits some. This table lists just under 90,000 clones. The sample was PBMCs. Receptors were obtained from a girl aged 10 to 17 in good health and CMV-seropositive.

V and J are TRBV9 and TRBJ2-1, with 8 positions matching TRBD2. CDR3 length: 15 amino acids. The V gene end was trimmed by 4 bases and the J gene end by 7 bases; junction bases not matched to a gene: 10. CDR1 and CDR2 from the germline V gene are SGDLS and YYNGEE. The CDR3 is CASSSRSGEGNEQFF. The CDR3 coding sequence is TGTGCCAGCAGCTCCCGTAGCGGGGAAGGTAATGAGCAGTTCTTC.

The CDR3: CASSLDRGVNTEAFF. The CDR3 DNA sequence: TGTGCCAGCAGCTTAGACAGGGGTGTGAACACTGAAGCTTTCTTT. The chain recombines TRBV7-9 with TRBJ1-1, with 7 bases aligning to TRBD1. The CDR3 is 15 residues long. Per the germline V gene, CDR1 is SEHNR and CDR2 is FQNEAQ (reference sequence). V was pared by 1 base and J by 0 bases, with 2 bases of the junction left unmatched.

The chain uses TRBV5-4 and TRBJ2-3; no clear D. Trimming left V 2 bases short and J 4 bases short, with 8 bases between. Germline V lookup: CDR1 SGHNT, CDR2 YYREEE (reference sequence). The CDR3 is 13 residues long. For the CDR3, the DNA is TGTGCCAGCAGCTTATCCGGGTCAGATACGCAGTATTTT. Translating it yields CASSLSGSDTQYF.

The rearrangement joins TRBV27 to TRBJ2-7; D is uncertain. This CDR3 is built from 12 residues. V shed 3 bases and J shed 4 bases, with 7 bases lying between them. Germline V gene sequence: CDR1 MNHEY, CDR2 SMNVEV (reference sequence). The CDR3 is CASSFGGYEQYF. CDR3 nucleotide sequence: TGTGCCAGCAGTTTCGGCGGATACGAGCAGTACTTC.

As DNA, the CDR3 is TGTGCCAGCAGCTTAGGTACGGGTAGCGAGCAGTACTTC. This encodes CASSLGTGSEQYF. V is TRBV13 and J is TRBJ2-7; D gene unclear. Germline V gene sequence: CDR1 PRHDT, CDR2 FYEKMQ (reference sequence). The CDR3 is made up of 13 amino acids. Between the trimmed V and J ends, which lost 0 bases and 6 bases, there was a span of 9 bases. Variable domain in full (rest from reference TRBV13 and TRBJ2-7): AAGVIQSPRHLIKEKRETATLKCYPIPRHDTVYWYQQGPGQDPQFLISFYEKMQSDKGSIPDRFSAQQFSDYHSELNMSSLELGDSALYFCASSLGTGSEQYFGPGTRLTVT.

The chain is built from TRBV9 and TRBJ1-4, with no clear D. The CDR3 is 15 amino acids. Trimming left V 0 bases short and J 5 bases short, with 11 bases between. Per the germline V gene, CDR1 is SGDLS and CDR2 is YYNGEE. The CDR3 loop reads CASSVEGGSNEKLFF. The DNA for the CDR3 is TGTGCCAGCAGCGTAGAGGGAGGGTCCAATGAAAAACTGTTTTTT. The entire variable domain, with the rest obtained from reference TRBV9 and TRBJ1-4, is as follows: DSGVTQTPKHLITATGQRVTLRCSPRSGDLSVYWYQQSLDQGLQFLIQYYNGEERAKGNILERFSAQQFPDLHSELNLSSLELGDSALYFCASSVEGGSNEKLFFGSGTQLSVL.

J is TRBJ2-3 and V is TRBV18, with TRBD2 matching 10 bases. Germline trimming cut 4 bases from V and 1 base from J; bases unmatched to any gene: 8. The CDR3 length is 17 residues. Germline CDR1 and CDR2: KGHSH and LQKENI. In nucleotides, the CDR3 is TGTGCCAGCTCACATAATTTAGCGGGGGGCGGCACAGATACGCAGTATTTT. This codes for CASSHNLAGGGTDTQYF.

The chain recombines TRBV30 with TRBJ2-5; 8 bases align to TRBD2. Germline trimming cut 0 bases from V and 2 bases from J; bases unmatched to any gene: 11. Germline CDR1 GTSNPN, CDR2 SVGIG (reference sequence). This CDR3 contains 17 residues. The CDR3 region is CAWSVRSGGRVQETQYF. In DNA, the CDR3 is TGTGCCTGGAGTGTAAGGAGCGGGGGCCGGGTTCAAGAGACCCAGTACTTC. Complete variable domain (other parts from reference TRBV30 and TRBJ2-5): SQTIHQWPATLVQPVGSPLSLECTVEGTSNPNLYWYRQAAGRGLQLLFYSVGIGQISSEVPQNLSASRPQDRQFILSSKKLLLSDSGFYLCAWSVRSGGRVQETQYFGPGTRLLVL.

The V gene is TRBV6-5, the J gene TRBJ2-7; possibly TRBD2 for D (5 bases). CDR1 MNHEY and CDR2 SVGAGI come from the germline V gene. V was pared by 5 bases and J by 0 bases, with 11 bases between. CDR3 length: 14 amino acids. Here the CDR3 reads CASSRTGSSYEQYV. The CDR3 region has the DNA TGTGCCAGCAGTCGGACGGGGAGCTCCTACGAGCAGTACGTC.

V gene TRBV19 combines with J gene TRBJ2-2, with TRBD1 matching over 11 bases. From germline, CDR1 is LNHDA and CDR2 SQIVND (reference sequence). The CDR3 length is 14 residues. V shed 5 bases, J shed 7 bases, and the junction held 3 bases outside the gene matches. Written as DNA, the CDR3 is TGTGCCAGTAGTCAGGGACAGGGGGTCGGGGAGCTGTTTTTT. It codes for CASSQGQGVGELFF.

This chain uses TRBV6-5 with TRBJ2-7; tentatively, D is TRBD1 (6 bases). This CDR3 is 14 amino acids long. Germline V gene sequence: CDR1 MNHEY, CDR2 SVGAGI. V was shortened by 6 bases and J by 3 bases, with 15 bases between the two germline ends. For the CDR3, the DNA is TGTGCCAGCAGGATGATACAGGGCATCTACGAGCAGTACTTC. Its protein is CASRMIQGIYEQYF.

The chain uses TRBV28 and TRBJ1-1, with unresolved D. Trimming shortened V by 7 bases and J by 8 bases, and 14 bases separated the two germline ends. From germline, CDR1 is MDHEN and CDR2 SYDVKM. The CDR3 has 12 amino acids. CDR3 nucleotide sequence: TGTGCCAGCATCCCGAGGCCCGGGGAAGCTTTCTTT. Its translation is CASIPRPGEAFF.

This sequence joins TRBV10-3 and TRBJ2-1; 9 bases are shared with TRBD2. Unmatched junction bases numbered 6, after V lost 0 bases and J lost 6 bases. This CDR3 spans 16 amino acids. Germline V gene lookup returns CDR1 ENHRY and CDR2 SYGVKD. For the CDR3, the DNA is TGTGCCATCAGTGAGTCTCTAGCGGGGAAGGTCAATGAGCAGTTCTTC. It yields the protein CAISESLAGKVNEQFF.

The J gene is TRBJ1-2, the V gene TRBV6-4, with D possibly being TRBD1 (6 bases). Germline assignment: CDR1 MRHNA and CDR2 SNTAGT. V lost 4 bases and J 4 bases, leaving 7 bases between the germline ends. The CDR3 has 12 amino acids. The CDR3 DNA follows: TGTGCCAGCAGTGGGACAGCCTATGGCTACACCTTC. Protein sequence: CASSGTAYGYTF.

The V and J genes are TRBV27 and TRBJ2-7; D gene unclear. With 6 bases removed from V and 3 bases from J, the gap between germline ends came to 9 bases. Germline V gene data show CDR1 as MNHEY and CDR2 as SMNVEV (reference sequence). The CDR3 is made up of 12 amino acids. CDR3 bases: TGTGCCAGCAGGCCATCGCACTACGAGCAGTACGTC. Its protein product is CASRPSHYEQYV.

The rearrangement joins TRBV12-5 to TRBJ1-1; the D is unclear. The CDR3 has 12 residues. V lost 5 bases, J lost 1 base, and 5 bases lay in between. Germline CDR1 LGHNT, CDR2 FRNRAP. The CDR3 DNA is TGTGCTAGTGGTCGGGGGAACACTGAAGCTTTCTTT. Protein sequence: CASGRGNTEAFF.